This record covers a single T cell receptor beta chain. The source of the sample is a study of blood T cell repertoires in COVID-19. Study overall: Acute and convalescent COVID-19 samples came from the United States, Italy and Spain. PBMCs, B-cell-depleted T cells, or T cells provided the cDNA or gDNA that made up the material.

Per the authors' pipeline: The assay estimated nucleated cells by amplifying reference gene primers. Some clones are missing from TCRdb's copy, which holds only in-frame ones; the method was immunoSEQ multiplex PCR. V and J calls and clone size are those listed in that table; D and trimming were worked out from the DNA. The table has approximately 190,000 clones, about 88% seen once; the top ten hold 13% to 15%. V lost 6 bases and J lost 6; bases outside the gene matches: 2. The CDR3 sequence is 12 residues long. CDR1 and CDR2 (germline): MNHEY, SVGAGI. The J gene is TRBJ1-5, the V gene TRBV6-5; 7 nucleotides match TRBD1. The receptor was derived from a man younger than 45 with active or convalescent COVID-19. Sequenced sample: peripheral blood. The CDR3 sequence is CASRTGSQPQHF. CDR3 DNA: TGTGCCAGCAGGACAGGGAGTCAGCCCCAGCATTTT.